A single sample gave rise to the 8 T cell receptor beta chains below, sequenced in a study of regulatory T cells in long-lasting Graves disease (dated by TCRdb to 2020 to 2023). Libraries were prepared through multiplex PCR. TCRdb lists the instrument as Illumina HiSeq 4000. iRepertoire HTBI primers and Arm-PCR amplification of CDR3 regions were used to construct TCR beta libraries. TCRdb reran the public reads through fastp at Q25 and MiXCR, keeping productive beta chains. CDR3 protein duplicates are merged, each entry listing the most common genes and DNA. The sample table holds around 430,000 distinct CDR3 sequences, of which 22% were seen once. The ten most abundant clones make up around 14% of the sample. The label giving this sample's time point can be read as: persistent/refractory GD, antithyroid drugs over 5 years with positive TRAb. For both TCR sequencing and RNA sequencing, RNA was extracted from PBMCs in TRIzol.

Sequencing was performed on peripheral blood mononuclear cells (PBMCs), taken when the disease was refractory, from a patient treated with antithyroid drugs. The receptors derive from a female donor with Graves disease.

This clonotype was picked up many times. The rearrangement uses TRBV28 and TRBJ1-3; weak D call: TRBD1 (6 bases). The CDR3 has 14 amino acids. Germline values: CDR1 MDHEN, CDR2 SYDVKM. V lost 4 bases, J lost 4 bases, and 11 bases lay in between. DNA for the CDR3: TGTGCCAGCAGTTCTCACAGGGTCGGAAACACCATATATTTT. Protein: CASSSHRVGNTIYF.

The V and J genes are TRBV7-2 and TRBJ2-2; tentative D call: TRBD1 (5 bases). There are 16 residues in the CDR3. V gave up 5 bases and J gave up 6 bases, with 19 bases separating them. Germline lookup yields CDR1 SGHTA and CDR2 FQGNSA. The CDR3 DNA is TGTGCCAGCAGCGTCAGTAGACAGCCAAGACCCGGGGAGCTGTTTTTT. Its protein product is CASSVSRQPRPGELFF. The variable domain in full, with the rest retrieved from reference TRBV7-2 and TRBJ2-2, is GAGVSQSPSNKVTEKGKDVELRCDPISGHTALYWYRQSLGQGLEFLIYFQGNSAPDKSGLPSDRFSAERTGGSVSTLTIQRTQQEDSAVYLCASSVSRQPRPGELFFGEGSRLTVL.

CDR3 coding DNA: TGTGCCAGCAGCTTGCGACTAGCGGGCCTCGGCGAGCAGTACTTC. The encoded protein is CASSLRLAGLGEQYF. The V call is TRBV5-8, the J call TRBJ2-7; 10 nucleotides align to TRBD2. Germline CDR1 SGHTS, CDR2 YDEGEE. After removal of 1 base from V and 6 bases from J, the junction contained 7 bases not matched to a gene. The CDR3 contains 15 residues.

This clonotype was observed a handful of times. The rearrangement links TRBV7-2 to TRBJ1-4; D is ambiguous. The CDR3 sequence is 14 residues long. From germline, CDR1 is SGHTA and CDR2 FQGNSA. V lost 5 bases, J lost 5 bases, and 12 bases lay in between. In DNA form, the CDR3 reads TGTGCCAGCAGCCCTACCCCTTTCAATGAAAAACTGTTTTTT. This codes for CASSPTPFNEKLFF.

The chain is built from TRBV18 and TRBJ1-1; a weak D match, TRBD1 (6 bases). The CDR3 sequence is 15 residues long. Per the germline V gene, CDR1 is KGHSH and CDR2 is LQKENI. Trimming shortened V by 4 bases and J by 2 bases, and 14 bases separated the two germline ends. As DNA, the CDR3 is TGTGCCAGCTCACTGAACGGACAGACTAACACTGAAGCTTTCTTT. Amino acid sequence: CASSLNGQTNTEAFF.

There are a few counts of this clonotype. The chain recombines TRBV30 with TRBJ1-1; D is undetermined. Germline V CDR1 and CDR2: GTSNPN, SVGIG (reference sequence). The CDR3 is made up of 15 amino acids. The ends were cut back, 5 bases at V and 0 bases at J, with 16 bases in the middle. CDR3 amino acids: CAWARGSGMNTEAFF. CDR3 bases: TGTGCCTGGGCCCGAGGGAGCGGGATGAACACTGAAGCTTTCTTT.

This clonotype was seen a handful of times. V is TRBV9 and J is TRBJ1-2; D is possibly TRBD1 (5 bases). The CDR3 covers 15 residues. The V end lost 3 bases, the J end lost 0 bases, and 12 bases lay between the germline ends. Per the germline V gene, CDR1 is SGDLS and CDR2 is YYNGEE. The CDR3 loop reads CASSGGSWSNYGYTF. The CDR3 bases are TGTGCCAGCAGCGGGGGGTCCTGGTCTAACTATGGCTACACCTTC. Supplemented by reference TRBV9 and TRBJ1-2, the full variable domain reads DSGVTQTPKHLITATGQRVTLRCSPRSGDLSVYWYQQSLDQGLQFLIQYYNGEERAKGNILERFSAQQFPDLHSELNLSSLELGDSALYFCASSGGSWSNYGYTFGSGTRLTVV.

This clonotype was detected many times. This sequence joins TRBV29-1 and TRBJ2-2, with D unresolved. This CDR3 is 13 amino acids long. V was pared by 3 bases and J by 5 bases, with 10 bases between. In germline, CDR1 is SQVTM, CDR2 ANQGSEA. Here the CDR3 DNA reads TGCAGCGTTGACCACCAGGAAACCGGGGAGCTGTTTTTT. Protein: CSVDHQETGELFF.